A selection of T cell receptor beta chains follows, all from one sample in a study of beta chain features in type 1 diabetes. Sequenced by immunoSEQ multiplex PCR; TCRdb stores in-frame clones only, minus some. The table lists some 250,000 clones, roughly a tenth of them singletons. Material for sequencing was naive CD4+ T cells from blood. The receptors come from a man aged 25-45 years with type 1 diabetes. CDR3s include the opening cysteine and the closing phenylalanine or tryptophan. D genes are given only for firm matches. Clone sizes are given selectively: once, few, many, or a class where the clone is expanded.

j_call d_call clone_size v_call cdr3_aa cdr3_nt
TRBJ2-7 . few TRBV9 CASSVGGTLSYEQYF TGTGCCAGCAGCGTAGGGGGCACGCTCTCCTACGAGCAGTACTTC
TRBJ2-1 . . TRBV5-1 CASSERGGHNEQFF TGCGCCAGCAGCGAGAGGGGGGGCCACAATGAGCAGTTCTTC
TRBJ2-3 . . TRBV9 CASSDPQGPDTQYF TGTGCCAGCAGCGACCCACAGGGTCCAGATACGCAGTATTTT
TRBJ2-7 TRBD1 . TRBV27 CASRHAGGVDEQYF TGTGCCAGCAGACATGCAGGGGGCGTCGACGAGCAGTACTTC
TRBJ2-7 . few TRBV5-5 CASSLAVHEQYF TGTGCCAGCAGCTTGGCAGTCCACGAGCAGTACTTC
TRBJ2-6 . few TRBV28 CASSDRQAGANVLTF TGTGCCAGCAGTGATCGACAGGCTGGGGCCAACGTCCTGACTTTC
TRBJ2-4 . . TRBV9 CASSVGGDSGSIQYF TGTGCCAGCAGCGTAGGGGGAGATTCGGGAAGCATTCAGTACTTC
TRBJ1-6 TRBD1 few TRBV7-9 CASSTYPGQGYSPLHF TGTGCCAGCAGCACATACCCCGGACAGGGTTATTCACCCCTCCACTTT
TRBJ2-5 TRBD2 once TRBV19 CASSIGTSGLGIQETQYF TGTGCCAGTAGTATTGGGACTAGCGGGCTTGGTATCCAAGAGACCCAGTACTTC
TRBJ2-1 . . TRBV7-3 CASSLRPVSTEQFF TGTGCCAGCAGCTTACGCCCAGTCTCCACTGAGCAGTTCTTC
TRBJ1-1 TRBD1 . TRBV7-3 CASSLTGQGEKFF TGTGCCAGCAGCTTAACGGGACAGGGTGAAAAATTCTTT
TRBJ2-7 TRBD1 . TRBV28 CASSFGGQGGTYEQYF TGTGCCAGCAGTTTTGGGGGACAGGGGGGAACCTACGAGCAGTACTTC
TRBJ1-6 . few TRBV7-9 CASSQARGSSPLHF TGTGCCAGCAGCCAGGCGCGGGGGAGTTCACCCCTCCACTTT
TRBJ2-7 . . TRBV5-4 CASSSAPGLDEQYF TGTGCCAGCAGCTCCGCACCGGGACTTGACGAGCAGTACTTC
TRBJ2-7 . . TRBV7-9 CASSRRRDEQYF TGTGCCAGCAGCCGTAGGAGGGACGAGCAGTACTTC
TRBJ2-7 . . TRBV2 CASREDVFDEQYF TGTGCCAGCAGGGAGGACGTGTTCGACGAGCAGTACTTC
TRBJ1-1 TRBD1 . TRBV7-2 CASSWTGNTEAFF TGTGCCAGCAGCTGGACAGGGAACACTGAAGCTTTCTTT
TRBJ1-1 TRBD1 . TRBV6-5 CASISQGQGATEAFF TGTGCCAGCATTTCTCAGGGACAGGGGGCCACTGAAGCTTTCTTT
TRBJ1-1 . few TRBV29-1 CSERGIMNTEAFF TGCAGCGAAAGAGGGATAATGAACACTGAAGCTTTCTTT
TRBJ1-6 . few TRBV7-8 CASSSRQVYNSPLHF TGTGCCAGCAGCTCCCGACAGGTTTATAATTCACCCCTCCACTTT
TRBJ1-1 . few TRBV20-1 CSASRFTMAFF TGCAGTGCTAGTCGGTTCACGATGGCTTTCTTT
TRBJ2-3 TRBD2 few TRBV2 CASSVGSGVRQRDTQYF TGTGCCAGCAGTGTAGGCAGCGGGGTTCGGCAAAGGGATACGCAGTATTTT
TRBJ2-7 . few TRBV28 CASSSREATILGEQYF TGTGCCAGCAGTTCCAGGGAGGCCACTATTCTCGGCGAGCAGTACTTC
TRBJ2-1 TRBD1 . TRBV7-2 CASSLGQGSYNEQFF TGTGCCAGCAGCTTAGGACAGGGCTCCTACAATGAGCAGTTCTTC
TRBJ2-2 TRBD2 . TRBV30 CAWSVPGLPFGGELFF TGTGCCTGGAGTGTACCGGGACTACCTTTCGGCGGGGAGCTGTTTTTT
TRBJ1-4 TRBD1 few TRBV23-1 CASSQRGQGEKLFF TGCGCCAGCAGTCAGAGGGGGCAAGGTGAAAAACTGTTTTTT
TRBJ2-5 TRBD2 few TRBV7-2 CASSFGGRVETQYF TGTGCCAGCAGCTTCGGGGGGAGAGTGGAGACCCAGTACTTC